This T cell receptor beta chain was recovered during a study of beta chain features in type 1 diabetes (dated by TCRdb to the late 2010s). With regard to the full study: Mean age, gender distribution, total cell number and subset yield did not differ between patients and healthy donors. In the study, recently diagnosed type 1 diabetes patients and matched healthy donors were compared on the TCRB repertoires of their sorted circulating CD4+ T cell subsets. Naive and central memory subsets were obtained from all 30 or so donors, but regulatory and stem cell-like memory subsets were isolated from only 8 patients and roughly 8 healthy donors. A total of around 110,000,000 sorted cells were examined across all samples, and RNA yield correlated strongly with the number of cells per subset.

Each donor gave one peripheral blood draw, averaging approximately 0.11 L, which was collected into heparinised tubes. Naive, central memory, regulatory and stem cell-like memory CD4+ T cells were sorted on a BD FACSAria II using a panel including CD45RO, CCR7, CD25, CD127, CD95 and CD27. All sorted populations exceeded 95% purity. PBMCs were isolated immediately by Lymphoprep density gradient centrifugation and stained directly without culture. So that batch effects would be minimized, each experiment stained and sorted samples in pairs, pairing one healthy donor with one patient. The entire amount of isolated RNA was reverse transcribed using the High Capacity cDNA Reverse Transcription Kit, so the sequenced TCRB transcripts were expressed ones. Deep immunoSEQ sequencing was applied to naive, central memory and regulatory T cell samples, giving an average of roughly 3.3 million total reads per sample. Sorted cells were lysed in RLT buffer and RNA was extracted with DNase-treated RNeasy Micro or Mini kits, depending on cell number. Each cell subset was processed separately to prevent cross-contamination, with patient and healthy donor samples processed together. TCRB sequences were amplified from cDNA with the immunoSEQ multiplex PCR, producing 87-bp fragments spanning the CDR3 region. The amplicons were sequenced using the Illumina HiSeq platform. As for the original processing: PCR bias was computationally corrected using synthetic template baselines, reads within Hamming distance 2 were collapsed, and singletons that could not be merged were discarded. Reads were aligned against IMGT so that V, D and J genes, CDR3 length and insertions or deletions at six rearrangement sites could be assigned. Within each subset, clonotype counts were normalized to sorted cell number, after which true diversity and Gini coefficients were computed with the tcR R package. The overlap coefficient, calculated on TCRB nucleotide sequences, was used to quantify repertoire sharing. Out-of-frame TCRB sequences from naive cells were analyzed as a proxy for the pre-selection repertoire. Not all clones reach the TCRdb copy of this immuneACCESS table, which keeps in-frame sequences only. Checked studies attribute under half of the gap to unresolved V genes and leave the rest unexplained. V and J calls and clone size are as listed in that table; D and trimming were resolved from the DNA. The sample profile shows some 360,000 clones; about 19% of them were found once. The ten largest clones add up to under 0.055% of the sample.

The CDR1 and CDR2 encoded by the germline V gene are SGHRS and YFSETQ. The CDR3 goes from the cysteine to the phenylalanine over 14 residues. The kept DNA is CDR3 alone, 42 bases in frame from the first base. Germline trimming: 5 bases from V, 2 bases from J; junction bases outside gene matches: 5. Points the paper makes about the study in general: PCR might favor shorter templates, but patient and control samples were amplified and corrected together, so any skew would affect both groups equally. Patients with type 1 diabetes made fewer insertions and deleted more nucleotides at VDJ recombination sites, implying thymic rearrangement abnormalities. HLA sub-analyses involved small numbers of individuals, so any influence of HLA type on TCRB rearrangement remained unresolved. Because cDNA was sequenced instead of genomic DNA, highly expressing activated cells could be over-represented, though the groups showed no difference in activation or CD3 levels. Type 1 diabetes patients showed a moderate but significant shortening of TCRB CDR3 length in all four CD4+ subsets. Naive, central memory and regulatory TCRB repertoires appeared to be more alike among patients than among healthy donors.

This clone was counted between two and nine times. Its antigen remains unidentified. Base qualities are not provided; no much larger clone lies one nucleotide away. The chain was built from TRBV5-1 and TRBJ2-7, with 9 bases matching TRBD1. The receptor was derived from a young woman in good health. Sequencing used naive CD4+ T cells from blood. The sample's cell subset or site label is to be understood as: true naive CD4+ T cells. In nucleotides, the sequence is TGCGCCAGCAGGCCTCGGACAGGGGCCTACGAGCAGTACTTC. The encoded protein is CASRPRTGAYEQYF.